This is a list of T cell receptor beta chains from one sample in a study of blood T cell repertoires in COVID-19. Only in-frame clones appear in the TCRdb table, and some are missing; sequencing was by immunoSEQ multiplex PCR. The sample carries around 60,000 clones, over 75% recorded once. The sequenced material came from peripheral blood. Receptor source: a man of 80 years or more with acute or convalescent COVID-19. The CDR3 runs from the conserved cysteine through the conserved F or W.

v_call	j_call	cdr3_aa
TRBV7-8	TRBJ1-1	CASSLRQGPLGFEAFF
TRBV7-3	TRBJ1-1	CASSSGGAGSGTEAFF
TRBV19	TRBJ1-5	CASSIISGDNQPQHF
TRBV14	TRBJ2-3	CASSQEGLAGVADTQYF
TRBV27	TRBJ2-1	CASRPARLARDNEQFF
TRBV6-6	TRBJ2-3	CASSFSGDTQYF
TRBV5-5	TRBJ1-3	CASSVGGAGNTIYF
TRBV7-8	TRBJ1-6	CASSFLETGAAYNSPLHF
TRBV5-6	TRBJ1-1	CASSLLDRVGTEAFF
TRBV11-3	TRBJ2-7	CASSMGQDYEQYF
TRBV19	TRBJ2-6	CATTAGGSGANVLTF
TRBV5-1	TRBJ2-3	CASSLARGSPGTDTQYF
TRBV3-1/TRBV3-2	TRBJ2-7	CASSPTDSSYEQYF
TRBV6-6	TRBJ1-4	CASSSADEKLFF
TRBV9	TRBJ1-1	CASSAGTVTEAFF
TRBV6-1	TRBJ1-5	CASSELGQGRGQPQHF
TRBV10-1	TRBJ2-5	CASSEVAGLETQYF
TRBV5-1	TRBJ1-2	CASSNSGMNYGYTF
TRBV15	TRBJ1-1	CATSRAGLGNTEAFF
TRBV5-4	TRBJ2-5	CASSLWVTGTQETQYF
TRBV6-6	TRBJ2-3	CASSFEVGSLTW
TRBV4-1	TRBJ2-3	CASSQTSTDTQYF
TRBV12-3/TRBV12-4	TRBJ1-2	CASSSSVDGYTF
TRBV11-2	TRBJ1-6	CASSLRAAGSSPLHF
TRBV5-1	TRBJ2-2	CASSLLEGELFF
TRBV6-2/TRBV6-3	TRBJ1-4	CASSPTRLDEKLFF
TRBV7-8	TRBJ2-3	CASRGRGSEGDTQYF
TRBV6-6	TRBJ2-7	CATTPTTGGNEQYF
TRBV5-1	TRBJ2-5	CASSPEGRGETQYF
TRBV11-3	TRBJ2-5	CASSLVATSETQYF
TRBV24-1	TRBJ2-3	CATSDRPGQSTDTQYF
TRBV5-1	TRBJ1-4	CASSMAPGSEKLFF
TRBV7-9	TRBJ1-4	CASSMGHSNEKLFF